This T cell receptor beta chain was identified during a study of T cell repertoires in cytomegalovirus infection. Whole-study results and caveats: In two of eight donors, the top clonotype was HLA-C-restricted CMV-specific.

This clonotype was picked up a small number of times. Its target is not known. MiXCR was run by TCRdb on the reads, yielding one entry per CDR3 protein. The profile shows about 300,000 distinct CDR3 sequences, around 9.1% of them singletons. Germline lookup yields CDR1 DFQATT and CDR2 SNEGSKA (reference sequence). CDR3 size: 16 residues. The V and J ends lost 6 bases and 3 bases, in that order; junction bases with no gene match: 11. The chain joins TRBV20-1 to TRBJ2-3, with 11 bases fitting TRBD2. The material sequenced was PBMCs. This clonotype was obtained from a human donor in good health (CMV status not recorded). Some clones in this sample may be carry-over from other donors' samples. CDR3 amino acids: CSALTPGLAETDTQYF. CDR3 nucleotides: TGCAGTGCCTTGACCCCGGGACTAGCGGAAACAGATACGCAGTATTTT.